These 12 T cell receptor beta chains came from one sample sequenced in a study of neurological immune-mediated disorders. TCRdb passed the 5' RACE reads through MiXCR, listing each CDR3 protein once. The top ten hold roughly 6.8% of the sample, which has under 80,000 distinct CDR3 sequences, roughly 13% seen once. Specimen: PBMCs. Receptors originate from a woman between 50 and 59 years old in good health.

Of note for this clonotype: A much bigger clone sits one base away, suggesting this may be a read error. The V and J genes are TRBV15 and TRBJ2-1; 11 nucleotides align to TRBD2. The CDR3 contains 16 residues. Germline assignment: CDR1 LNHNV and CDR2 YYDKDF (reference sequence). CDR3: CGTSASLAGEWFEQFF. CDR3 in DNA: TGTGGCACCAGCGCCTCACTAGCGGGAGAATGGTTTGAGCAGTTCTTC.

This clonotype was picked up one time. Relative to the germline gene, one junction end is altered; a read error may explain this. The chain recombines TRBV20-1 with TRBJ1-1; tentatively, D is TRBD1 (5 bases). The CDR3 covers 14 residues. Germline-derived CDR1 and CDR2 are DFQATT and SNEGSKA (reference sequence). For the CDR3, the DNA is TGCAGTGCCTTTGAGTCGGGACCGAACACTGAAGATTTCTTT. Its translation: CSAFESGPNTEDFF.

This clonotype was observed many times. The J gene is TRBJ1-2, the V gene TRBV12-3 or TRBV12-4, with D uncertain. CDR3 size: 14 residues. Deletions cut 4 bases from V and 4 bases from J, with 13 bases between. CDR3 loop: CASSWSGFGYGYTF. The CDR3 bases are TGTGCCAGCAGTTGGTCGGGCTTCGGCTATGGCTACACCTTC.

In its sample, this clonotype ranks as medium-sized. This chain connects TRBV28 to TRBJ2-5; 7 bases fit TRBD2. Per the germline V gene, CDR1 is MDHEN and CDR2 is SYDVKM. Germline trimming cut 7 bases from V and 4 bases from J; bases unmatched to any gene: 12. The CDR3 extends over 15 amino acids. The CDR3 nucleotides read TGTGCCAGCAAGAATACGGGGGGTAGTGGAGAGACCCAGTACTTC. This translates into CASKNTGGSGETQYF.

Turning to this clonotype: This sequence may be a read error, since a much larger clone differs from it by one base. This sequence joins TRBV12-3 or TRBV12-4 and TRBJ1-1; D is unclear. V lost 10 bases, J lost 0 bases, and 12 bases lay in between. The CDR3 spans 13 residues. CDR3 nucleotides: TGTGCCAACAGCCCCAATATGAACACTGAAGCTTTCTTT. It yields the protein CANSPNMNTEAFF.

Many counts were recorded for this clonotype. V and J are TRBV5-1 and TRBJ2-3; the D gene could be TRBD1 or TRBD2 (6 bases each). The CDR3 is made up of 14 amino acids. Germline-derived CDR1 and CDR2 are SGHRS and YFSETQ. Deletions cut 4 bases from V and 5 bases from J, with 14 bases between. The DNA of the CDR3 is TGCGCCAGCAGCCCGAGGGGGGTCGGAGATACGCAGTATTTT. This gives the protein CASSPRGVGDTQYF. Drawing the rest from reference TRBV5-1 and TRBJ2-3, the complete variable domain is KAGVTQTPRYLIKTRGQQVTLSCSPISGHRSVSWYQQTPGQGLQFLFEYFSETQRNKGNFPGRFSGRQFSNSRSEMNVSTLELGDSALYLCASSPRGVGDTQYFGPGTRLTVL.

This clonotype was seen many times. CDR3 sequence reads: CASSLGSREAFF. Written as DNA, the CDR3 is TGTGCCAGCAGCTTAGGGAGCAGGGAAGCTTTCTTT. The chain joins TRBV7-6 to TRBJ1-1; D remains ambiguous. Trimming left V 1 base short and J 8 bases short, with 8 bases between. The CDR3 contains 12 residues. Germline CDR1 and CDR2: SGHVS and FNYEAQ.

There are many counts of this clonotype. The rearrangement links TRBV15 to TRBJ2-3, with D maybe TRBD1 (5 bases). Between the trimmed V and J ends, which lost 2 bases and 1 base, there was a span of 13 bases. Germline CDR1 LNHNV, CDR2 YYDKDF (reference sequence). The CDR3 sequence is 16 residues long. CDR3 region: CATSRPRGPRTDTQYF. Here the CDR3 DNA reads TGTGCCACCAGCAGACCTAGGGGTCCCCGCACAGATACGCAGTATTTT.

This clonotype was seen repeatedly, ten times or more. This chain links TRBV2 with TRBJ2-1; D gene unclear. Trimming took off 5 bases at V and 5 bases at J, with 10 bases between the two ends. The CDR3 contains 13 residues. Per the germline V gene, CDR1 is SNHLY and CDR2 is FYNNEI. In DNA, the CDR3 is TGTGCCAGCAGTCAACCGGACCACAATGAGCAGTTCTTC. Translating gives CASSQPDHNEQFF.

Many counts were recorded for this clonotype. The rearrangement joins TRBV5-8 to TRBJ1-4; possibly TRBD1 for D (5 bases). CDR3 length equals 14 residues. Germline-derived CDR1 and CDR2 are SGHTS and YDEGEE. The germline V and J ends were trimmed by 2 bases and 5 bases, with 10 bases remaining between them. In DNA form, the CDR3 reads TGTGCCAGCAGCTTCTGGGGGGAGAATGAAAAACTGTTTTTT. Encoded protein: CASSFWGENEKLFF.

With regard to this clonotype: A much larger clonotype is one base distant, so this may be a read error. The V call is TRBV20-1, the J call TRBJ1-2, with 9 bases aligning to TRBD1. The V gene's germline CDR1 is DFQATT and CDR2 SNEGSKA (reference sequence). V was clipped by 1 base and J by 8 bases; unmatched bases: 17. The CDR3 has 17 residues. CDR3 sequence: CSARGGDNRGRIRGYTF. CDR3 nucleotides: TGCAGTGCTAGAGGAGGGGACAACAGGGGGCGCATTAGAGGCTACACCTTC.

The chain joins TRBV3-1 to TRBJ1-2, with D hard to call. V was pared by 5 bases and J by 1 base, with 5 bases between. Germline assignment: CDR1 LGHDT and CDR2 YNNKEL (reference sequence). The CDR3 consists of 12 residues. The CDR3 nucleotides read TGTGCCAGCAGCGTTTTTAACTATGGCTACACCTTC. Its protein is CASSVFNYGYTF.